This T cell receptor beta chain derives from a study of blood T cell repertoires in COVID-19. Study information: Some COVID-19 samples were acute and others convalescent; all came from the United States, Italy and Spain. T cells, B-cell-depleted T cells, or PBMCs provided the cDNA or gDNA that served as material.

Germline values: CDR1 SEHNR, CDR2 FQNEAQ (reference sequence). Trimming removed 5 bases from V and 3 bases from J, with 11 bases in between. This CDR3 region has 14 residues. Methods used by the authors: Amplification with reference gene primers provided the estimates of nucleated cell counts. Clones were read by immunoSEQ multiplex PCR, and TCRdb kept only the in-frame ones, dropping some. That table gives V, J and clone size, and the DNA gave D and trimming. This sample has 120,000 or so clones, with over 75% found just once. The sequence came from a man aged 80 or over with active or convalescent COVID-19. This rearrangement joins TRBV7-9 to TRBJ2-1; D is perhaps TRBD2 (6 bases). The sequencing input was peripheral blood. Here the CDR3 reads CASSRDSGYNEQFF. CDR3 coding DNA: TGTGCCAGCAGCAGGGACTCGGGCTACAATGAGCAGTTCTTC.